The sequence of this T cell receptor beta chain was determined in a study of cytomegalovirus exposure and HLA in healthy donors. There were likely unrecorded immune exposures, though donors were nominally healthy when sampled. Primers for the PCR totalled 60 Vbeta and 13 Jbeta. The authors' processing: Approximately 72 million unique TCR beta chains, roughly 11 million of them shared, were counted by a later analysis. The data were produced by immunoSEQ multiplex PCR, yet TCRdb's version contains in-frame clones alone and is incomplete. V and J calls and clone size are copied from that table; D and trimming were computed from the DNA. The sample has more than 45,000 clones, 70% to 85% seen once. Study-wide results and caveats: Most TCR sequences proved rare, with some public TCRs found in many donors. Altogether, about 160 TCR beta chains were recorded as cytomegalovirus-associated.

Germline CDR1 is MGHDK and CDR2 is SYGVNS. The CDR3 covers 15 residues. The V gene end was trimmed by 6 bases and the J gene end by 0 bases; junction bases not matched to a gene: 6. Turning to this clone: Its antigen is unknown.

The sequenced sample consisted of PBMCs. The V gene is TRBV25-1, the J gene TRBJ1-1; TRBD1 aligns across 8 bases. The receptor comes from a man aged 50-59 years in good health and CMV-seronegative. CDR3 sequence: CASSPRDRMNTEAFF. Here the CDR3 DNA reads TGTGCCAGCAGCCCCCGGGACAGGATGAACACTGAAGCTTTCTTT.